This TCR beta chain stems from a study of T cell repertoires in aging, cancer and after chemotherapy. Study at large: Donor ages fell into six groups from 30 or younger up to 70 or older. The whole study produced a dataset of roughly 8.8 million TCR reads. Repeat sampling of healthy donors over several months to years showed clear clonal overlap.

Trimming removed 6 bases from V and 4 bases from J, with 4 bases in between. The CDR3 covers 11 residues. Whole-study results and caveats: In each cancer cohort, median generation probability increased across chemotherapy, suggesting thymic output rebounded.

Peripheral blood genomic DNA, not sorted cells or RNA, was the template. Rearranged V-D-J TRB sequences were amplified with a mixed TRB-A/B primer pool. TCRdb re-derived calls from the multiplex PCR reads in MiXCR, one entry per CDR3 protein. The sample yields about 13,000 distinct CDR3 sequences, about 26% seen once. Relative to its sample, this clonotype is medium-sized. Its antigen is not identified. Sequenced input: blood. V usage is TRBV12-3 or TRBV12-4 and J usage is TRBJ1-3; the D is unclear. The source is a human donor in good health. The CDR3 here is CASSHGNTIYF. The CDR3 nucleotides read TGTGCCAGCAGCCACGGAAACACCATATATTTT.